Presented here are 15 T cell receptor beta chains from one specimen sequenced in a study of Ad26.COV2.S vaccination and SARS-CoV-2 variants. Measured with immunoSEQ multiplex PCR; TCRdb has only the in-frame clones, and not every one. The repertoire holds hundreds of thousands of clones, with 88% as singletons. As for treatment: roughly 20 received Ad26.COV2.S at low or high dose, single or two shots; about 5 received placebo; per-sample allocation not given. The samples date from day 63 after the first vaccine or placebo injection. The source material was peripheral blood, sampled in a trial of Ad26.COV2.S vaccine versus placebo. All receptors derive from a person between 18 and 65 years old who received the Ad26.COV2.S COVID-19 vaccine or a placebo.

This chain uses TRBV30 with TRBJ2-1; a possible D gene is TRBD2 (5 bases). This CDR3 is built from 14 residues. V lost 2 bases, J lost 0 bases, and 8 bases lay in between. Germline values: CDR1 GTSNPN, CDR2 SVGIG (reference sequence). The CDR3 sequence: CAWSFRGSYNEQFF. CDR3 DNA sequence: TGTGCCTGGAGTTTCCGGGGCTCCTACAATGAGCAGTTCTTC.

The chain carries TRBV9 and TRBJ2-3; no clear D gene. The germline gives CDR1 SGDLS, CDR2 YYNGEE. Trimming removed 0 bases from V and 3 bases from J, with 8 bases in between. The CDR3 extends over 14 amino acids. CDR3 DNA: TGTGCCAGCAGCGTAGGTACAGTAACAGATACGCAGTATTTT. This encodes CASSVGTVTDTQYF.

The chain carries TRBV7-9 and TRBJ2-1, with D perhaps being TRBD1 or TRBD2 (5 bases each). Trimming took off 3 bases at V and 4 bases at J, with 10 bases between the two ends. CDR1 and CDR2 from the germline V gene are SEHNR and FQNEAQ (reference sequence). The CDR3 sequence is 14 residues long. CDR3 sequence (DNA): TGTGCCAGCAGCTTCGGGACGGCGTACAATGAGCAGTTCTTC. It specifies CASSFGTAYNEQFF.

The V and J genes are TRBV9 and TRBJ2-6; D not resolved. V was trimmed by 6 bases and J by 2 bases, leaving 12 bases between them. Per germline, CDR1 SGDLS and CDR2 YYNGEE. The CDR3 sequence is 15 residues long. The CDR3 protein is CASTQPGTGANVLTF. In DNA form, the CDR3 reads TGTGCCAGCACTCAGCCTGGTACTGGGGCCAACGTCCTGACTTTC.

The chain carries TRBV7-9 and TRBJ1-2, with TRBD1 identical over 8 bases. Germline V gene data show CDR1 as SEHNR and CDR2 as FQNEAQ (reference sequence). The CDR3 spans 16 residues. V dropped 1 base and J dropped 1; count of bases not matched to a gene: 5. CDR3 sequence (DNA): TGTGCCAGCAGCTTAGGGTTACAGGGGGTTAACTATGGCTACACCTTC. Translation: CASSLGLQGVNYGYTF.

This chain links TRBV11-2 with TRBJ2-1; D is undetermined. Germline V lookup: CDR1 SGHAT, CDR2 FQNNGV. V was cut by 0 bases and J by 6 bases, with 12 bases left in between. CDR3 size: 15 residues. In nucleotides, the CDR3 is TGTGCCAGCAGCTTAGATACTCGTATATCCAATGAGCAGTTCTTC. This codes for CASSLDTRISNEQFF. Based on the CDR3 plus reference TRBV11-2 and TRBJ2-1, the full variable domain is EAGVAQSPRYKIIEKRQSVAFWCNPISGHATLYWYQQILGQGPKLLIQFQNNGVVDDSQLPKDRFSAERLKGVDSTLKIQPAKLEDSAVYLCASSLDTRISNEQFFGPGTRLTVL.

The chain recombines TRBV5-4 with TRBJ1-4; no firm D call. V dropped 7 bases and J dropped 5 bases, with 9 bases sitting between them. There are 12 residues in the CDR3. Germline loops: CDR1 SGHNT, CDR2 YYREEE (reference sequence). The DNA of the CDR3 is TGTGCCAGCCACGGGTCCAATGAAAAACTGTTTTTT. This gives the protein CASHGSNEKLFF.

The V and J genes are TRBV4-2 and TRBJ2-7; unclear D gene. Germline CDR1 is LGHNA and CDR2 is YNFKEQ. Trimming left V 0 bases short and J 6 bases short, with 6 bases between. CDR3 length: 12 residues. CDR3 DNA sequence: TGTGCCAGCAGCCAAGATTGGGTCGAGCAGTACTTC. Amino acid sequence: CASSQDWVEQYF.

The V and J genes are TRBV30 and TRBJ1-6; possible D gene TRBD1, 6 bases. This CDR3 comprises 14 residues. CDR1 is GTSNPN, CDR2 SVGIG, per germline (reference sequence). V lost 5 bases and J 10 bases, leaving 18 bases between the germline ends. CDR3 residues: CAWAPGQLLSPLHF. The CDR3 region has the DNA TGTGCCTGGGCCCCCGGACAGTTACTATCACCCCTCCACTTT.

The CDR3 here is CATSRDPNGDQPQHF. CDR3 DNA sequence: TGTGCCACCAGCAGAGATCCTAACGGGGATCAGCCCCAGCATTTT. The chain carries TRBV15 and TRBJ1-5; D uncertain. CDR1 and CDR2 (germline): LNHNV, YYDKDF (reference sequence). V lost 0 bases, J lost 5 bases, and 11 bases lay in between. This CDR3 is built from 15 residues.

The J gene is TRBJ2-6, the V gene TRBV9; a possible D gene is TRBD2 (6 bases). Germline loops: CDR1 SGDLS, CDR2 YYNGEE. Trimming left V 7 bases short and J 0 bases short, with 17 bases between. The CDR3 is made up of 17 amino acids. The CDR3 DNA follows: TGTGCCAGCTCCTCGTCAACGCGGGACTCTGGGGCCAACGTCCTGACTTTC. It specifies CASSSSTRDSGANVLTF.

The rearrangement links TRBV11-3 to TRBJ2-2; D is undetermined. The CDR3 is made up of 14 amino acids. Trimming shortened V by 2 bases and J by 1 base, and 5 bases separated the two germline ends. Germline-derived CDR1 and CDR2 are SGHNT and YENEEA. The CDR3 spells CASSLRQNTGELFF. CDR3 DNA: TGTGCCAGCAGCTTACGGCAGAACACCGGGGAGCTGTTTTTT.

The rearrangement joins TRBV11-2 to TRBJ2-7; 7 bases agree with TRBD2. The CDR3 consists of 15 residues. V lost 6 bases to trimming and J lost 2 bases; unmatched junction nucleotides: 10. Germline V CDR1 and CDR2: SGHAT, FQNNGV. Here the CDR3 reads CASRYLQRETYEQYF. Here the CDR3 DNA reads TGTGCCAGCAGATATTTACAGCGGGAAACCTACGAGCAGTACTTC. The complete variable domain, with remaining parts taken from reference TRBV11-2 and TRBJ2-7, reads EAGVAQSPRYKIIEKRQSVAFWCNPISGHATLYWYQQILGQGPKLLIQFQNNGVVDDSQLPKDRFSAERLKGVDSTLKIQPAKLEDSAVYLCASRYLQRETYEQYFGPGTRLTVT.

The chain carries TRBV6-1 and TRBJ1-1; D is ambiguous. CDR1 and CDR2 from the germline V gene are MNHNS and SASEGT. Deletions cut 3 bases from V and 4 bases from J, with 12 bases between. This CDR3 is 14 amino acids long. The CDR3 spells CASSDLTGSTEAFF. CDR3 nucleotide sequence: TGTGCCAGCAGTGATCTTACGGGTAGCACTGAAGCTTTCTTT.

CDR3 region: CASSPLGTDLMNTEAFF. The CDR3 DNA is TGTGCCAGCAGCCCACTTGGGACAGACCTGATGAACACTGAAGCTTTCTTT. The chain recombines TRBV7-9 with TRBJ1-1, with 7 bases fitting TRBD1. Germline CDR1 and CDR2: SEHNR and FQNEAQ (reference sequence). Unmatched junction bases numbered 12, after V lost 5 bases and J lost 0 bases. The CDR3 runs 17 residues. Based on the CDR3 plus reference TRBV7-9 and TRBJ1-1, the full variable domain is DTGVSQNPRHKITKRGQNVTFRCDPISEHNRLYWYRQTLGQGPEFLTYFQNEAQLEKSRLLSDRFSAERPKGSFSTLEIQRTEQGDSAMYLCASSPLGTDLMNTEAFFGQGTRLTVV.